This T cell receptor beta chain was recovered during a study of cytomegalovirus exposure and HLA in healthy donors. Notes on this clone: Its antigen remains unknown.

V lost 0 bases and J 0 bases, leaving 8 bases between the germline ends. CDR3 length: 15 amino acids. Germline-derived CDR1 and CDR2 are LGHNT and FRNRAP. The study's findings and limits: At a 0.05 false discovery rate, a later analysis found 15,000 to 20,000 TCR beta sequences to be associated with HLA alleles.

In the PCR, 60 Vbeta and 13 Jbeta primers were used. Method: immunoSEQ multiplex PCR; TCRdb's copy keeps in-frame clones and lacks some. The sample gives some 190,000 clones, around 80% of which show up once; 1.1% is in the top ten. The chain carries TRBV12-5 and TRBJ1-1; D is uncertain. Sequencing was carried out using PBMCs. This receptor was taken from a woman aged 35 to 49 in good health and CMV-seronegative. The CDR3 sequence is CASGLVTRVNTEAFF. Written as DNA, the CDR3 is TGTGCTAGTGGTTTGGTAACTCGGGTGAACACTGAAGCTTTCTTT.